Listed here are 13 T cell receptor beta chains from one sample, sequenced in a study of T cell repertoires in cytomegalovirus infection. TCRdb processed the reads anew with MiXCR; each CDR3 protein has one entry. Among about 85,000 distinct CDR3 sequences listed, about 45% were seen once. No cognate antigen is known for these TCRs. Specimen: CD8+ T cells from cultured PBMCs, collected from culture after CMV antigen stimulation. The receptors stem from a human donor in good health (CMV status not recorded). Some clones in this sample may be carry-over from other donors' samples.

The rearrangement links TRBV27 to TRBJ1-5; D gene unclear. The V end was cut by 2 bases, the J end by 1 base, with 6 bases between. CDR3 length: 14 amino acids. Germline-derived CDR1 and CDR2 are MNHEY and SMNVEV (reference sequence). In nucleotides, the CDR3 is TGTGCCAGCAGTTTACTAGGCAGCAATCAGCCCCAGCATTTT. This sequence encodes CASSLLGSNQPQHF.

The CDR3 nucleotides read TGTGCCAGCAGCTTGGTCACGTCTCACGAGCAGTACTTC. Its translation is CASSLVTSHEQYF. J is TRBJ2-7 and V is TRBV5-6; D is undetermined. The CDR3 length is 13 residues. The V and J ends lost 0 bases and 5 bases respectively, with 9 bases between them. The V gene's germline CDR1 is SGHDT and CDR2 YYEEEE.

The chain recombines TRBV19 with TRBJ2-2, with a possible D match to TRBD1 (6 bases). Looked up from germline, CDR1 is LNHDA and CDR2 is SQIVND (reference sequence). This CDR3 region has 15 residues. V shed 3 bases and J shed 1 base, with 9 bases lying between them. This CDR3 is CASSIPGQNTGELFF. CDR3 sequence (DNA): TGTGCCAGTAGTATTCCGGGACAGAACACCGGGGAGCTGTTTTTT.

Here the CDR3 reads CASTFILRDSRSYGYTF. The CDR3 coding sequence is TGTGCCAGCACCTTCATCCTTAGGGACAGTAGATCCTATGGCTACACCTTC. The chain recombines TRBV11-3 with TRBJ1-2; 7 bases match TRBD1. Germline-derived CDR1 and CDR2 are SGHNT and YENEEA. The CDR3 length is 17 residues. The J segment lost 4 bases and the V segment lost 7 bases, leaving 18 bases of the junction unmatched.

V usage is TRBV4-1 and J usage is TRBJ2-7; D assignment may be TRBD1 or TRBD2 (6 bases each). CDR3 length: 15 amino acids. Germline CDR1 and CDR2: MGHRA and YSYEKL. Trimming removed 0 bases from V and 2 bases from J, with 11 bases in between. The CDR3 sequence: CASSQDWGATYEQYF. The CDR3 region has the DNA TGCGCCAGCAGCCAAGATTGGGGGGCAACCTACGAGCAGTACTTC.

The chain links TRBV25-1 to TRBJ2-1; D not resolved. The CDR3 totals 12 residues. Trimming pared 0 bases from V and 10 bases from J, leaving 7 bases between. Germline V gene data show CDR1 as MGHDK and CDR2 as SYGVNS. CDR3 nucleotide sequence: TGTGCCAGCAGTGAATATATGCCAGAGCAGTTCTTC. Translation: CASSEYMPEQFF. The whole variable domain, filled in from reference TRBV25-1 and TRBJ2-1, reads EADIYQTPRYLVIGTGKKITLECSQTMGHDKMYWYQQDPGMELHLIHYSYGVNSTEKGDLSSESTVSRIRTEHFPLTLESARPSHTSQYLCASSEYMPEQFFGPGTRLTVL.

V usage is TRBV20-1 and J usage is TRBJ2-1; TRBD2 matches at 9 bases. The CDR3 is 17 residues long. The junction had 11 bases not matched to a gene; V was cut back by 0 bases and J by 5 bases. Germline V gene data show CDR1 as DFQATT and CDR2 as SNEGSKA (reference sequence). The CDR3 sequence: CSAREGGATSGNNEQFF. The CDR3 bases are TGCAGTGCTAGAGAAGGTGGGGCGACTAGCGGTAACAATGAGCAGTTCTTC.

The rearrangement uses TRBV12-3 or TRBV12-4 and TRBJ1-5; maybe TRBD1 (5 bases). Trimming shortened V by 2 bases and J by 9 bases, and 11 bases separated the two germline ends. This CDR3 region has 13 residues. CDR3 nucleotide sequence: TGTGCCAGCAGTTTAAACGGGGGGGGGCCCCAGCATTTT. Its protein product is CASSLNGGGPQHF.

V gene TRBV7-6 combines with J gene TRBJ2-5, with 7 positions matching TRBD2. Trimming cost V 4 bases and J 2 bases; bases outside gene matches: 4. Germline-derived CDR1 and CDR2 are SGHVS and FNYEAQ. This CDR3 is 14 amino acids long. The CDR3 nucleotides are TGTGCCAGCAGCTCGACTAGCCTACAAGAGACCCAGTACTTC. This encodes CASSSTSLQETQYF.

The chain carries TRBV20-1 and TRBJ1-6; 7 bases are shared with TRBD1. Germline assignment: CDR1 DFQATT and CDR2 SNEGSKA (reference sequence). J was trimmed by 7 bases and V by 6 bases; bases with no gene match: 6. The CDR3 runs 13 residues. This CDR3 reads CSAEGAFNSPLHF. As DNA, the CDR3 is TGCAGTGCGGAGGGGGCGTTCAATTCACCCCTCCACTTT.

The J gene is TRBJ1-5, the V gene TRBV6-1; 7 positions match TRBD1. V shed 8 bases, J shed 4 bases, and the junction held 5 bases outside the gene matches. This CDR3 has 13 amino acids. Germline-derived CDR1 and CDR2 are MNHNS and SASEGT. CDR3 residues: CASATGINQPQHF. DNA of the CDR3: TGTGCCAGCGCGACAGGGATAAATCAGCCCCAGCATTTT.

This clonotype was detected a few times. This chain links TRBV19 with TRBJ2-7; 7 nucleotides match TRBD2. CDR1 is LNHDA, CDR2 SQIVND, per germline (reference sequence). J lost 4 bases, V lost 3 bases, and 9 bases had no gene match. The CDR3 runs to 15 residues. The DNA for the CDR3 is TGTGCCAGTAGTATCGTCCCGACTAGCATTTACGAGCAGTACTTC. Translating it yields CASSIVPTSIYEQYF. The variable domain in full, completed from reference TRBV19 and TRBJ2-7, reads DGGITQSPKYLFRKEGQNVTLSCEQNLNHDAMYWYRQDPGQGLRLIYYSQIVNDFQKGDIAEGYSVSREKKESFPLTVTSAQKNPTAFYLCASSIVPTSIYEQYFGPGTRLTVT.

The chain carries TRBV5-6 and TRBJ2-7; D possibly corresponds to TRBD1 (6 bases). Between the trimmed V and J ends, which lost 0 bases and 3 bases, there was a span of 7 bases. The CDR3 totals 13 residues. Per germline, CDR1 SGHDT and CDR2 YYEEEE. The CDR3 DNA is TGTGCCAGCAGCTTGGGGGGACACTACGAGCAGTACTTC. This sequence encodes CASSLGGHYEQYF.